This passage covers 7 T cell receptor beta chains from one sample sequenced in a study of human T cells and chemical hapten exposure (dated by TCRdb to the early 2020s). Library preparation used RACE. The sequencer listed for this sample is NextSeq 500. TCRdb reprocessed the public reads (quality trimming at Q25 with fastp, clone calling with MiXCR) and kept in-frame beta chains. Rows with one shared CDR3 protein collapse into an entry with the most common genes and DNA. In this sample the table shows some 120,000 distinct CDR3 sequences, about 9.4% of which occur a single time. The ten top clones hold approximately 2% of the sample. Per the publication, the time point label means: healthy volunteer bleed at 2 weeks. Total RNA was extracted from unfractionated whole blood collected in Tempus Blood RNA tubes. Source material: whole blood. These receptors were obtained from a male donor in good health. Some clones in this sample may be carry-over from other donors' samples.

A few counts support this clonotype. The chain is built from TRBV29-1 and TRBJ2-7, with 9 bases aligning to TRBD1. In germline, CDR1 is SQVTM, CDR2 ANQGSEA. V lost 2 bases, J lost 1 base, and 3 bases stayed unmatched. CDR3 size: 14 residues. The CDR3 loop reads CSVETTGGSYEQYF. In nucleotides, the CDR3 is TGCAGCGTTGAAACGACAGGGGGTTCCTACGAGCAGTACTTC.

This clonotype was counted between two and nine times. The CDR3 sequence is CASSPRVNEQFF. DNA for the CDR3: TGTGCCAGCTCACCACGGGTCAATGAGCAGTTCTTC. The V gene is TRBV18, the J gene TRBJ2-1; D uncertain. Germline loops: CDR1 KGHSH, CDR2 LQKENI. V was shortened by 1 base and J by 6 bases, with 4 bases between the two germline ends. This CDR3 has 12 residues.

This clonotype showed up many times. The chain joins TRBV7-6 to TRBJ2-7; 9 nucleotides line up with TRBD2. This CDR3 spans 15 amino acids. Germline loops: CDR1 SGHVS, CDR2 FNYEAQ. Trimming removed 3 bases from V and 3 bases from J; junction bases left unmatched: 6. The CDR3 sequence: CASSLASGEFYEQYF. DNA for the CDR3: TGTGCCAGCAGCTTGGCTAGCGGGGAGTTCTACGAGCAGTACTTC.

This clonotype appeared a few times. The V call is TRBV9, the J call TRBJ2-2, with a weak D call TRBD1 (6 bases). CDR1 SGDLS and CDR2 YYNGEE come from the germline V gene. The CDR3 spans 15 residues. The V end was cut by 0 bases, the J end by 1 base, with 7 bases between. The CDR3 protein is CASSVGGQNTGELFF. The CDR3 DNA is TGTGCCAGCAGCGTAGGGGGACAGAACACCGGGGAGCTGTTTTTT.

This clonotype was observed many times. This chain joins TRBV7-8 and TRBJ2-3, with 12 bases lining up with TRBD1. The CDR3 is 16 amino acids. Germline V lookup: CDR1 SGHVS, CDR2 FQNEAQ. V lost 7 bases to trimming and J lost 7 bases; unmatched junction nucleotides: 12. The CDR3: CASTPMGTGGANTQYF. The CDR3, as DNA: TGTGCCAGCACGCCGATGGGGACAGGGGGCGCAAATACGCAGTATTTT.

This clonotype appeared a few times. This sequence joins TRBV6-1 and TRBJ1-4; D gene unclear. The V and J ends lost 3 bases and 0 bases respectively, with 11 bases between them. Germline V lookup: CDR1 MNHNS, CDR2 SASEGT. The CDR3 has 16 residues. The CDR3 sequence is CASSDLPDATNEKLFF. The CDR3 DNA follows: TGTGCCAGCAGTGACCTTCCAGATGCAACTAATGAAAAACTGTTTTTT.

This clonotype showed up just once. The chain is built from TRBV6-5 and TRBJ1-5; TRBD1 might be the D (6 bases). V lost 7 bases and J lost 5, with 15 bases in between. CDR3 length: 14 residues. Germline CDR1 reads MNHEY; CDR2 reads SVGAGI. The CDR3 region is CASTTGQNHQPQHF. DNA for the CDR3: TGTGCCAGCACCACAGGACAGAACCATCAGCCCCAGCATTTT.